This passage covers 21 T cell receptor beta chains from one sample sequenced in a study of OX40 agonist ivuxolimab in advanced cancers. Sequencing used immunoSEQ multiplex PCR; TCRdb keeps in-frame clones, though not all of them. Counted here are around 94,000 clones, around 90% occurring once; the ten biggest clones make up 0.7% to 1%. The material was CD4+ or CD8+ T cells sorted from blood, obtained in a trial of the OX40 agonist ivuxolimab. The receptors stem from an adult with an advanced solid tumor such as melanoma, head and neck, liver or kidney cancer.

This clone was detected only a few times. J is TRBJ2-1 and V is TRBV6-5; D remains ambiguous. V dropped 2 bases and J dropped 8 bases, with 7 bases sitting between them. The germline V gene encodes CDR1 MNHEY and CDR2 SVGAGI. This CDR3 is built from 12 residues. The CDR3: CASSYTTDEQFF. The DNA of the CDR3 is TGTGCCAGCAGTTACACGACGGATGAGCAGTTCTTC.

For the CDR3, the DNA is TGTGCCAGCAGCTACGGACAGCCGATGGACGAGCAGTACTTC. The encoded protein is CASSYGQPMDEQYF. The V gene is TRBV7-2, the J gene TRBJ2-7; D is perhaps TRBD1 (6 bases). Per germline, CDR1 SGHTA and CDR2 FQGNSA. Between the trimmed V and J ends, which lost 4 bases and 5 bases, there was a span of 15 bases. The CDR3 is made up of 14 amino acids.

The chain couples TRBV14 to TRBJ2-7, with D possibly matching TRBD2 (5 bases). V gave up 4 bases and J gave up 0 bases, with 16 bases separating them. CDR3 length: 16 amino acids. Per the germline V gene, CDR1 is SGHDN and CDR2 is FVKESK. CDR3 sequence reads: CASSLMDFPLSYEQYF. In DNA, the CDR3 is TGTGCCAGCAGCCTTATGGACTTTCCACTCTCCTACGAGCAGTACTTC.

The chain joins TRBV27 to TRBJ1-2; 8 bases are a match to TRBD1. CDR3 length equals 14 residues. J lost 0 bases, V lost 5 bases, and 2 bases had no gene match. Germline assignment: CDR1 MNHEY and CDR2 SMNVEV (reference sequence). Here the CDR3 DNA reads TGTGCCAGCAGTCTGGGACAGGCTAACTATGGCTACACCTTC. This codes for CASSLGQANYGYTF.

The genes are TRBV4-1 and TRBJ2-7; 9 nucleotides agree with TRBD2. Germline V gives CDR1 MGHRA, CDR2 YSYEKL. The CDR3 contains 13 residues. Germline trimming cut 4 bases from V and 2 bases from J; bases unmatched to any gene: 0. The CDR3, as DNA: TGCGCCAGCAGCCGCGGGAGGGCCTACGAGCAGTACTTC. Translating gives CASSRGRAYEQYF.

The chain links TRBV7-9 to TRBJ1-2; D possibly corresponds to TRBD1 (6 bases). The length of the CDR3 is 14 residues. Deletions cut 2 bases from V and 11 bases from J, with 18 bases between. Germline-derived CDR1 and CDR2 are SEHNR and FQNEAQ (reference sequence). Here the CDR3 reads CASSLFGQLAIYTF. The CDR3 bases are TGTGCCAGCAGCTTATTCGGACAGTTAGCCATTTACACCTTC. Filled out from reference TRBV7-9 and TRBJ1-2, the complete variable domain reads DTGVSQNPRHKITKRGQNVTFRCDPISEHNRLYWYRQTLGQGPEFLTYFQNEAQLEKSRLLSDRFSAERPKGSFSTLEIQRTEQGDSAMYLCASSLFGQLAIYTFGSGTRLTVV.

This chain joins TRBV11-2 and TRBJ2-7; D is undetermined. The V and J ends lost 8 bases and 6 bases respectively, with 20 bases between them. CDR1 SGHAT and CDR2 FQNNGV come from the germline V gene. There are 14 residues in the CDR3. This CDR3 reads CASCVSDQPCEQYF. The CDR3 DNA reads as TGTGCCAGCTGTGTTTCGGACCAACCCTGCGAGCAGTACTTC.

The chain couples TRBV30 to TRBJ2-3, with 8 bases lining up with TRBD2. Germline values: CDR1 GTSNPN, CDR2 SVGIG (reference sequence). With 4 bases clipped from V and 1 base from J, the junction kept 4 bases outside the gene matches. This CDR3 contains 14 residues. CDR3 amino acids: CAWNGGARTDTQYF. In DNA, the CDR3 is TGTGCCTGGAACGGGGGGGCCCGCACAGATACGCAGTATTTT.

J is TRBJ2-4 and V is TRBV15; 8 positions match TRBD1. The CDR3 sequence is 14 residues long. CDR1 is LNHNV and CDR2 is YYDKDF in the germline V gene (reference sequence). Losses at the gene ends were 4 bases for V and 7 bases for J; bases not matched to a gene: 6. This chain's CDR3 is CATSNWQGANIQYF. The CDR3 DNA reads as TGTGCCACCAGCAATTGGCAGGGGGCTAACATTCAGTACTTC.

The chain joins TRBV28 to TRBJ2-3, with 8 bases aligning to TRBD1. J lost 2 bases, V lost 4 bases, and 8 bases had no gene match. CDR1 and CDR2 (germline): MDHEN, SYDVKM. This CDR3 is 16 amino acids long. In DNA form, the CDR3 reads TGTGCCAGCAGTTCCCAGGGGGCCCCCTTCACAGATACGCAGTATTTT. This encodes CASSSQGAPFTDTQYF.

The chain recombines TRBV9 with TRBJ2-1, with 8 bases fitting TRBD2. The germline CDR1 and CDR2 sequences are SGDLS and YYNGEE. The CDR3 is 16 residues long. Unmatched junction bases numbered 9, after V lost 3 bases and J lost 4 bases. Written as DNA, the CDR3 is TGTGCCAGCAGCGGCGGGGGGACGGGTATTTACAATGAGCAGTTCTTC. Its protein is CASSGGGTGIYNEQFF. Filled out from reference TRBV9 and TRBJ2-1, the complete variable domain reads DSGVTQTPKHLITATGQRVTLRCSPRSGDLSVYWYQQSLDQGLQFLIQYYNGEERAKGNILERFSAQQFPDLHSELNLSSLELGDSALYFCASSGGGTGIYNEQFFGPGTRLTVL.

The chain links TRBV6-6 to TRBJ2-7, with TRBD1 identical over 11 bases. The CDR3 is made up of 15 amino acids. V lost 5 bases, J lost 3 bases, and 6 bases stayed unmatched. In germline, CDR1 is MNHNY, CDR2 SVGAGI (reference sequence). CDR3 sequence: CASSTSGTGGYEQYF. In DNA form, the CDR3 reads TGTGCCAGCAGTACCAGCGGGACAGGGGGCTACGAGCAGTACTTC.

The rearrangement links TRBV10-3 to TRBJ1-2, with 7 bases that match TRBD1. CDR3 length: 13 amino acids. CDR1 is ENHRY and CDR2 is SYGVKD in the germline V gene. The V segment lost 10 bases and the J segment 5 bases; nucleotides outside the gene matches: 10. CDR3 sequence: CATRQGVGYGYTF. The CDR3 region has the DNA TGTGCCACCAGACAGGGAGTGGGGTATGGCTACACCTTC.

The count of this clone is one. The chain has TRBV7-2 and TRBJ2-7; 8 bases are shared with TRBD1. With 1 base clipped from V and 6 bases from J, the junction kept 2 bases outside the gene matches. Germline assignment: CDR1 SGHTA and CDR2 FQGNSA. The CDR3 sequence is 13 residues long. In DNA form, the CDR3 reads TGTGCCAGCAGCTTAGAGGACAGGGTCGAGCAGTACTTC. This sequence encodes CASSLEDRVEQYF.

This clone was detected only a few times. This chain joins TRBV21-1 and TRBJ2-7; the table's D call, TRBD1, has no DNA check behind it. TRBV21-1 represents a pseudogene. The CDR3 totals 15 residues. CDR3: CASSPQGSFPDEQYF. Here the CDR3 DNA reads TGTGCCAGCAGCCCTCAGGGATCCTTCCCTGACGAGCAGTACTTC.

The sample holds one count of this clone. The rearrangement links TRBV30 to TRBJ1-3; D gene ambiguous. The CDR3 has 15 amino acids. With 4 bases removed from V and 0 bases from J, the gap between germline ends came to 13 bases. The germline CDR1 and CDR2 sequences are GTSNPN and SVGIG (reference sequence). CDR3: CAWNPGIHSGNTIYF. The CDR3 coding sequence is TGTGCCTGGAACCCCGGGATACACTCTGGAAACACCATATATTTT. The full variable domain, its missing parts supplied by reference TRBV30 and TRBJ1-3, is SQTIHQWPATLVQPVGSPLSLECTVEGTSNPNLYWYRQAAGRGLQLLFYSVGIGQISSEVPQNLSASRPQDRQFILSSKKLLLSDSGFYLCAWNPGIHSGNTIYFGEGSWLTVV.

The chain links TRBV28 to TRBJ1-5; 7 nucleotides line up with TRBD1. The V gene's germline CDR1 is MDHEN and CDR2 SYDVKM. J lost 6 bases, V lost 7 bases, and 9 bases had no gene match. The CDR3 has 14 residues. The CDR3 region is CASTQGGAGQPQHF. The CDR3 DNA follows: TGTGCCAGCACCCAAGGGGGCGCGGGTCAGCCCCAGCATTTT.

The chain recombines TRBV28 with TRBJ2-1; 7 bases agree with TRBD2. J was trimmed by 6 bases and V by 6 bases; bases with no gene match: 8. From germline, CDR1 is MDHEN and CDR2 SYDVKM. CDR3 length equals 14 residues. CDR3 nucleotides: TGTGCCAGCAGAGCGGGGCTGCCATTCAATGAGCAGTTCTTC. Amino acid sequence: CASRAGLPFNEQFF.

This chain links TRBV5-8 with TRBJ1-4, with D possibly TRBD1 on 5 matching bases. This CDR3 is built from 12 residues. V lost 2 bases and J lost 7, with 6 bases in between. In germline, CDR1 is SGHTS, CDR2 YDEGEE. CDR3 loop: CASSLQVEKLFF. CDR3 DNA: TGTGCCAGCAGCTTACAGGTTGAAAAACTGTTTTTT.

The V and J genes are TRBV7-9 and TRBJ1-2; D is ambiguous. Germline V gives CDR1 SEHNR, CDR2 FQNEAQ (reference sequence). Trimming pared 0 bases from V and 8 bases from J, leaving 13 bases between. The CDR3 is made up of 14 amino acids. In nucleotides, the CDR3 is TGTGCCAGCAGCTTAGCCCCCAATGAGTTCGGCTACACCTTC. It is translated as CASSLAPNEFGYTF.

The V and J genes are TRBV19 and TRBJ1-5, with TRBD1 matching 8 bases. Germline-derived CDR1 and CDR2 are LNHDA and SQIVND (reference sequence). V gave up 3 bases and J gave up 4 bases; unmatched junction bases: 2. CDR3 size: 14 residues. CDR3 nucleotides: TGTGCCAGTAGTATCACAGGGGGAAATCAGCCCCAGCATTTT. Its translation: CASSITGGNQPQHF. The whole variable domain, remainder taken from reference TRBV19 and TRBJ1-5, is DGGITQSPKYLFRKEGQNVTLSCEQNLNHDAMYWYRQDPGQGLRLIYYSQIVNDFQKGDIAEGYSVSREKKESFPLTVTSAQKNPTAFYLCASSITGGNQPQHFGDGTRLSIL.